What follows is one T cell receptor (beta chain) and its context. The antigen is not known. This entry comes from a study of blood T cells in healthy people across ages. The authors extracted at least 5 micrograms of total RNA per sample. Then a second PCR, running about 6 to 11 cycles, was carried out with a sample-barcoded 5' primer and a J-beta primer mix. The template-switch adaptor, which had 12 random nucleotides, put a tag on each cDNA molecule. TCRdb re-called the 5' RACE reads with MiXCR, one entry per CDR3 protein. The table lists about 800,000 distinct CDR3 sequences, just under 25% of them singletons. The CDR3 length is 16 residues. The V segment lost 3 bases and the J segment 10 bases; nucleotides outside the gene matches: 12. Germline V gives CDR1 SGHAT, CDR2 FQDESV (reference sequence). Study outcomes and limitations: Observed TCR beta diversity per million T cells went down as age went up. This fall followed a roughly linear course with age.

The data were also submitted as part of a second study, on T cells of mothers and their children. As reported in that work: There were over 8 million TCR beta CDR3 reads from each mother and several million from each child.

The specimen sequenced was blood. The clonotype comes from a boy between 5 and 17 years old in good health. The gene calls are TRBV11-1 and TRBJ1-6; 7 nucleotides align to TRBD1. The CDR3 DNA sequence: TGTGCCAGCAGCTTTTCCGGAGACAGGGTGGAATCACCCCTCCACTTT. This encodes CASSFSGDRVESPLHF.